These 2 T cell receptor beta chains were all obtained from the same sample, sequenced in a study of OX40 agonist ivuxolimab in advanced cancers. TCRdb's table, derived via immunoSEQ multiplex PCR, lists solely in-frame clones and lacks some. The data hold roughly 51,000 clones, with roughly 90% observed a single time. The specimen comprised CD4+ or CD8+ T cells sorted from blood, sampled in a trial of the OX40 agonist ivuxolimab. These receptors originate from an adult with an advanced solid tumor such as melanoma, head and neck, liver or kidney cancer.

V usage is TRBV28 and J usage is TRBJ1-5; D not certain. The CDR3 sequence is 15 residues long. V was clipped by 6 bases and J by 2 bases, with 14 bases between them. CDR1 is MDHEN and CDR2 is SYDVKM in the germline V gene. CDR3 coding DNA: TGTGCCAGCAGCTGGACCCGGGCGGGCAATCAGCCCCAGCATTTT. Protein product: CASSWTRAGNQPQHF. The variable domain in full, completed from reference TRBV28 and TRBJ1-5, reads DVKVTQSSRYLVKRTGEKVFLECVQDMDHENMFWYRQDPGLGLRLIYFSYDVKMKEKGDIPEGYSVSREKKERFSLILESASTNQTSMYLCASSWTRAGNQPQHFGDGTRLSIL.

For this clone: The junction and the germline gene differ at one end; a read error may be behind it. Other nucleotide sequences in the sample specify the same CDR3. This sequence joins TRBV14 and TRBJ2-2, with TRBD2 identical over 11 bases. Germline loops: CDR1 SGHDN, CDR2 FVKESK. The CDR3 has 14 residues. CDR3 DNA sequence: TGTGCCAGCAGCCTACTAGCGGGAGTTGGGGAGTTGTTTTTT. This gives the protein CASSLLAGVGELFF.